A single sample is the source of the 22 T cell receptor beta chains below, sequenced in a study of control samples from healthy donors and cancer patients. Only in-frame clones appear in the TCRdb table, and some are missing; sequencing was by immunoSEQ multiplex PCR. This table has 100,000 to 150,000 clones, more than 80% appearing once. Sequencing was carried out using blood. Every receptor here comes from a man aged 40-49 years in good health.

The rearrangement joins TRBV21-1 to TRBJ1-5; TRBD1 was called by the table and not checked on the DNA. TRBV21-1 is listed as a pseudogene. This CDR3 region has 13 residues. The CDR3 sequence: CASSDRGNQPQHF. In DNA, the CDR3 is TGTGCCAGCAGCGACAGGGGGAACCAGCCCCAGCATTTT.

This clone has more than one count but fewer than ten. The chain couples TRBV27 to TRBJ2-7; D uncertain. This CDR3 has 12 amino acids. Trimming shortened V by 6 bases and J by 4 bases, and 10 bases separated the two germline ends. Germline lookup yields CDR1 MNHEY and CDR2 SMNVEV (reference sequence). CDR3 amino acids: CASRSPYYEQYF. CDR3 sequence (DNA): TGTGCCAGCAGGTCGCCATATTACGAGCAGTACTTC.

This chain links TRBV29-1 with TRBJ1-4, with 9 positions matching TRBD1. The CDR3 has 14 residues. V lost 6 bases to trimming and J lost 8 bases; unmatched junction nucleotides: 10. Germline CDR1 reads SQVTM; CDR2 reads ANQGSEA. CDR3: CSVGPGTGREKLFF. DNA of the CDR3: TGCAGCGTGGGACCCGGGACAGGGCGAGAAAAACTGTTTTTT.

The V gene is TRBV5-4, the J gene TRBJ2-7; 12 bases match TRBD1. This CDR3 has 15 amino acids. The V gene end was trimmed by 1 base and the J gene end by 6 bases; junction bases not matched to a gene: 5. Looked up from germline, CDR1 is SGHNT and CDR2 is YYREEE (reference sequence). The CDR3 sequence: CASSLFGTGGSEQYF. DNA of the CDR3: TGTGCCAGCAGCTTGTTCGGGACAGGGGGCTCCGAGCAGTACTTC.

This chain joins TRBV24-1 and TRBJ2-1; 7 bases fit TRBD2. There are 18 residues in the CDR3. The junction had 14 bases not matched to a gene; V was cut back by 5 bases and J by 2 bases. Per the germline V gene, CDR1 is KGHDR and CDR2 is SFDVKD. The CDR3 loop is CATSAGSGRGSPYNEQFF. CDR3 sequence (DNA): TGTGCCACCAGTGCCGGGTCGGGGAGGGGCTCCCCCTACAATGAGCAGTTCTTC.

The V gene is TRBV28, the J gene TRBJ2-5, with 11 positions matching TRBD2. The CDR3 extends over 15 amino acids. V trimming: 6 bases; J trimming: 5 bases; junction bases outside the gene matches: 8. Germline CDR1 reads MDHEN; CDR2 reads SYDVKM. The CDR3 DNA follows: TGTGCCAGCAGCGAGACTAGCGGGGTAACGGAGACCCAGTACTTC. Translation: CASSETSGVTETQYF.

The chain combines TRBV19 with TRBJ1-2; 8 positions agree with TRBD1. The CDR3 consists of 14 residues. V was clipped by 4 bases and J by 4 bases; unmatched bases: 5. Germline CDR1 and CDR2: LNHDA and SQIVND (reference sequence). DNA of the CDR3: TGTGCCAGTAGTACGGGACAGGCCCTCTATGGCTACACCTTC. It codes for CASSTGQALYGYTF.

The chain carries TRBV7-8 and TRBJ1-2, with a possible D match to TRBD1 (6 bases). This CDR3 has 14 amino acids. The germline V and J ends were trimmed by 3 bases and 7 bases, with 15 bases remaining between them. Germline CDR1 and CDR2: SGHVS and FQNEAQ. The CDR3 bases are TGTGCCAGCAGCTTTAACAGGGCCGAGGCTGGCTACACCTTC. This gives the protein CASSFNRAEAGYTF.

The rearrangement links TRBV14 to TRBJ2-6; maybe TRBD1 (6 bases). The V gene lost 3 bases and the J gene lost 1 base, with 19 bases spanning the gap. The CDR3 spans 19 residues. The germline V gene encodes CDR1 SGHDN and CDR2 FVKESK. Here the CDR3 reads CASSHETGWGTSGANVLTF. As DNA, the CDR3 is TGTGCCAGCAGCCACGAAACAGGGTGGGGGACGTCTGGGGCCAACGTCCTGACTTTC.

CDR3 nucleotide sequence: TGTGTTTCTGGGGGGTTTCCGGCCCAGTACTTC. Amino acids: CVSGGFPAQYF. V gene TRBV6-5 combines with J gene TRBJ2-5; a weak D match, TRBD2 (6 bases). Germline assignment: CDR1 MNHEY and CDR2 SVGAGI. CDR3 size: 11 residues.

The rearrangement links TRBV24-1 to TRBJ2-1; 8 positions match TRBD1. The CDR3 consists of 14 residues. V shed 4 bases and J 4 bases; nucleotides not matched to a gene: 2. The germline gives CDR1 KGHDR, CDR2 SFDVKD. The DNA of the CDR3 is TGTGCCACCAGTGAGGGACAGGAGTACAATGAGCAGTTCTTC. Translating it yields CATSEGQEYNEQFF.

The chain links TRBV28 to TRBJ1-5; D gene uncertain. Germline CDR1 MDHEN, CDR2 SYDVKM. V lost 3 bases and J 0 bases, leaving 6 bases between the germline ends. This CDR3 spans 14 amino acids. CDR3 sequence: CASSFQISNQPQHF. In DNA form, the CDR3 reads TGTGCCAGCAGTTTCCAGATTAGCAATCAGCCCCAGCATTTT.

The V call is TRBV27, the J call TRBJ2-1; D gene ambiguous. The germline V gene has CDR1 MNHEY and CDR2 SMNVEV (reference sequence). This CDR3 is 15 amino acids long. Trimming shortened V by 7 bases and J by 5 bases, and 18 bases separated the two germline ends. The CDR3 nucleotides are TGTGCCAGCACGTTGGCAGCTTTTTCTAACAATGAGCAGTTCTTC. Translated, it gives CASTLAAFSNNEQFF.

This clone was found once. The genes are TRBV3-1 (or the pseudogene TRBV3-2) and TRBJ1-1, with D possibly matching TRBD1 (5 bases). CDR1 and CDR2 (germline): LGHDT, YNNKEL (reference sequence). Trimming cost V 3 bases and J 3 bases, with 23 bases left between them. The CDR3 length is 18 residues. In DNA, the CDR3 is TGTGCCAGCAGCCAGACTGACAGATTTGGGGTTTTACACACTGAAGCTTTCTTT. Translating it yields CASSQTDRFGVLHTEAFF.

The chain carries TRBV6-5 and TRBJ2-7, with a tentative D call TRBD2 (6 bases). This CDR3 comprises 15 residues. The germline V gene encodes CDR1 MNHEY and CDR2 SVGAGI. V gave up 7 bases and J gave up 0 bases, with 16 bases separating them. The DNA for the CDR3 is TGTGCCAGCATCCTGGGCGGGGCCAACTCCTACGAGCAGTACTTC. Amino acids: CASILGGANSYEQYF.

V is TRBV9 and J is TRBJ2-1, with 7 bases fitting TRBD1. Looked up from germline, CDR1 is SGDLS and CDR2 is YYNGEE. The J segment lost 0 bases and the V segment lost 0 bases, leaving 0 bases of the junction unmatched. This CDR3 has 15 residues. The DNA for the CDR3 is TGTGCCAGCAGCGTAGACAGGGGCTCCTACAATGAGCAGTTCTTC. This sequence encodes CASSVDRGSYNEQFF.

The chain links TRBV30 to TRBJ2-5; D is uncertain. V lost 4 bases, J lost 1 base, and 4 bases lay in between. This CDR3 contains 11 residues. Per the germline V gene, CDR1 is GTSNPN and CDR2 is SVGIG (reference sequence). CDR3 protein: CAWNAQETQYF. The CDR3 bases are TGTGCCTGGAATGCCCAAGAGACCCAGTACTTC.

This clone was counted a few times. This sequence joins TRBV4-1 and TRBJ1-1; 7 bases agree with TRBD1. The CDR3 spans 12 residues. Germline CDR1 MGHRA, CDR2 YSYEKL. With V trimmed by 3 bases and J by 6 bases, 1 base remained unmatched. The CDR3 spells CASSHTGAEAFF. The CDR3 DNA is TGCGCCAGCAGCCACACAGGGGCTGAAGCTTTCTTT.

This chain joins TRBV9 and TRBJ2-1, with D uncertain. The length of the CDR3 is 12 residues. The germline V gene has CDR1 SGDLS and CDR2 YYNGEE. Trimming removed 3 bases at V and 7 bases at J, with 8 bases between. This CDR3 is CASSAVPNEQFF. The CDR3 DNA is TGTGCCAGCAGCGCAGTTCCGAATGAGCAGTTCTTC.

This clone was counted once. The chain has TRBV30 and TRBJ2-3; 13 nucleotides align to TRBD2. Germline loops: CDR1 GTSNPN, CDR2 SVGIG (reference sequence). After removal of 2 bases from V and 2 bases from J, the junction contained 16 bases not matched to a gene. The CDR3 loop spans 20 amino acids. The CDR3: CAWSIILTPGLAGATDTQYF. The DNA of the CDR3 is TGTGCCTGGAGTATAATCCTCACCCCAGGACTAGCGGGGGCCACAGATACGCAGTATTTT.

The J gene is TRBJ1-1, the V gene TRBV5-1; a weak D match, TRBD1 (6 bases). This CDR3 is built from 13 residues. Per germline, CDR1 SGHRS and CDR2 YFSETQ. The V end was cut by 4 bases, the J end by 6 bases, with 13 bases between. CDR3 residues: CASSQQGTPEAFF. CDR3 sequence (DNA): TGCGCCAGCAGCCAGCAGGGGACCCCTGAAGCTTTCTTT. The variable domain in full, with the rest retrieved from reference TRBV5-1 and TRBJ1-1, is KAGVTQTPRYLIKTRGQQVTLSCSPISGHRSVSWYQQTPGQGLQFLFEYFSETQRNKGNFPGRFSGRQFSNSRSEMNVSTLELGDSALYLCASSQQGTPEAFFGQGTRLTVV.

J is TRBJ2-3 and V is TRBV21-1; the D call in the table, TRBD1, was not verified against the DNA. TRBV21-1 is listed as a pseudogene. The CDR3 covers 14 residues. CDR3 coding DNA: TGTGCCAGCAGTAGGGGGCGCGGCGCAGATACGCAGTATTTT. It yields the protein CASSRGRGADTQYF.